This is a list of T cell receptor beta chains from one sample in a study of human T cells and chemical hapten exposure. TCRdb called the RACE reads again in MiXCR, with one record for every CDR3 protein. In the table there are approximately 340,000 distinct CDR3 sequences, approximately 6.9% of which are singletons. Source: whole blood, taken in connection with sensitization to the hapten diphenylcyclopropenone (DPC). The receptors come from a woman aged 18 to 35 with alopecia areata. Some clones in this sample may be carry-over from other donors' samples. Each CDR3 is given with its conserved first and last residue.

V gene,CDR3 protein
TRBV6-5,CASSRVPGQGYNQPQHF
TRBV27,CASSPIPPQADYSNQPQHF
TRBV4-1,CASSQVFGSTDTQYF
TRBV12-3/TRBV12-4,CASSPVRGGTEAFF
TRBV6-2/TRBV6-3,CASSYSMGGGANVLTF
TRBV6-5,CASSTGRQGAGTGELFF
TRBV6-5,CASTLRMGTEAFF
TRBV7-8,CASSLLAGGRTGELFF
TRBV4-3,CASSRYRGGEQFF
TRBV5-6,CASSFRTGYLYTF
TRBV5-1,CASSTGQGATNYEQYF
TRBV9,CASSYIGQGAPRYEQFF
TRBV4-2,CASSQDGQGNDEQFF
TRBV3-1,CASSLEGTNTEAFF
TRBV21-1,CASSKALWRQTSSNQPQHF
TRBV12-3/TRBV12-4,CASSPGGFSYEQYF
TRBV7-8,CASSSRTGKGNEQYF